The TCR beta chain under discussion was sequenced for a study of beta chain features in type 1 diabetes. This clone was seen more than once but under ten times. Antigen unknown. Germline V CDR1 and CDR2: MRHNA, SNTAGT. Trimming took 8 bases from V and 7 from J; bases not matched to a gene: 7. The length of the CDR3 is 15 residues. Expressed TCRB transcripts got sequenced, as all isolated RNA was reverse transcribed. Clones were read by immunoSEQ multiplex PCR, and TCRdb kept only the in-frame ones, dropping some. The data contain some 190,000 clones, under 9.5% of them singletons. Study findings and constraints: Patients with Type 1 diabetes showed moderately but significantly shorter TCRB CDR3s in all four CD4+ subsets.

Sequenced material: central memory CD4+ T cells from blood. J is TRBJ2-1 and V is TRBV6-4; 14 bases line up with TRBD2. The sequence derives from a man between 18 and 29 years old with type 1 diabetes. Written as DNA, the CDR3 is TGTGCCAGCGGACCGGGACTAGCGGGAGTAAATGAGCAGTTCTTC. This translates into CASGPGLAGVNEQFF.